Shown below are 16 T cell receptor beta chains from a single sample sequenced in a study of shared clonotypes between healthy human individuals. Profiled with immunoSEQ multiplex PCR; TCRdb holds only in-frame clones, not every one. The table has some 1 million clones, under 80% seen once; the top ten hold 1.4% to 1.5%. The sample was memory CD4+ T cells sorted from blood. Subset meaning: CD45RA-negative fraction. These receptors originate from a man between 18 and 35 years old in good health.

The chain has TRBV7-7 and TRBJ2-3; D unresolved. V lost 11 bases to trimming and J lost 4 bases, with 7 bases between them. Per the germline V gene, CDR1 is SSHAT and CDR2 is FNYEAQ (reference sequence). The CDR3 totals 10 residues. The chain's CDR3 is CAPRPDTQYF. CDR3 in DNA: TGTGCCCCCCGTCCAGATACGCAGTATTTT.

The DNA for the CDR3 is TGCGCCAGCAGCCTCCTAGCGGGGGGGCGCGAGCAGTACTTC. Residues: CASSLLAGGREQYF. The rearrangement uses TRBV4-1 and TRBJ2-7; 12 bases map to TRBD2. With 4 bases clipped from V and 6 bases from J, the junction kept 4 bases outside the gene matches. Germline V gene sequence: CDR1 MGHRA, CDR2 YSYEKL. This CDR3 region has 14 residues.

There are a few counts of this clone. The CDR3 spells CASSLETGISTEAFF. The DNA for the CDR3 is TGCGCCAGCAGCTTGGAAACAGGGATTAGCACTGAAGCTTTCTTT. This rearrangement joins TRBV5-1 to TRBJ1-1, with D possibly matching TRBD1 (6 bases). CDR3 size: 15 residues. V lost 0 bases, J lost 4 bases, and 13 bases lay in between. Germline CDR1 SGHRS, CDR2 YFSETQ.

The chain uses TRBV18 and TRBJ1-1; D unresolved. The CDR3 consists of 13 residues. Germline-derived CDR1 and CDR2 are KGHSH and LQKENI. V was clipped by 0 bases and J by 1 base, with 3 bases between them. As DNA, the CDR3 is TGTGCCAGCTCACCACCGGAGAACACTGAAGCTTTCTTT. Translating it yields CASSPPENTEAFF.

This chain links TRBV28 with TRBJ2-7, with D uncertain. Per germline, CDR1 MDHEN and CDR2 SYDVKM. This CDR3 region has 13 residues. V was clipped by 2 bases and J by 2 bases, with 7 bases between them. CDR3 nucleotide sequence: TGTGCCAGCAGTTTAGGTCAGCCCTACGAGCAGTACTTC. The encoded protein is CASSLGQPYEQYF.

The chain employs TRBV7-2 and TRBJ2-3; the D gene is possibly TRBD1 (5 bases). V was trimmed by 5 bases and J by 3 bases, leaving 12 bases between them. The CDR3 totals 14 residues. The germline V gene has CDR1 SGHTA and CDR2 FQGNSA. CDR3 bases: TGTGCCAGCAGCCCAGTGGGGCTTACAGATACGCAGTATTTT. The encoded protein is CASSPVGLTDTQYF.

This clone has only a few counts. V gene TRBV5-1 combines with J gene TRBJ2-7; 7 bases line up with TRBD1. V lost 4 bases, J lost 2 bases, and 9 bases stayed unmatched. Germline V gene lookup returns CDR1 SGHRS and CDR2 YFSETQ. This CDR3 contains 15 residues. The CDR3 spells CASSARRTGAYEQYF. As DNA, the CDR3 is TGCGCCAGCAGCGCTCGCCGGACAGGAGCCTACGAGCAGTACTTC.

The gene calls are TRBV25-1 and TRBJ2-4, with D perhaps TRBD1 or TRBD2 (5 bases each). Germline assignment: CDR1 MGHDK and CDR2 SYGVNS. Trimming removed 4 bases from V and 4 bases from J, with 17 bases in between. This CDR3 spans 16 amino acids. CDR3 in DNA: TGTGCCAGCAGTGGGGGCACGGCCGGACTGAAAAACATTCAGTACTTC. As protein: CASSGGTAGLKNIQYF. Looking up the rest from reference TRBV25-1 and TRBJ2-4 gives the full variable domain: EADIYQTPRYLVIGTGKKITLECSQTMGHDKMYWYQQDPGMELHLIHYSYGVNSTEKGDLSSESTVSRIRTEHFPLTLESARPSHTSQYLCASSGGTAGLKNIQYFGAGTRLSVL.

About this clone: Within the sample, other DNA sequences also encode this same CDR3. The chain recombines TRBV27 with TRBJ2-5, with TRBD1 matching over 11 bases. Trimming cost V 5 bases and J 5 bases; bases outside gene matches: 7. The CDR3 has 15 residues. The germline V gene has CDR1 MNHEY and CDR2 SMNVEV (reference sequence). CDR3 in DNA: TGTGCCAGCAGTCTCGGACAGGGGGCGAGGGAGACCCAGTACTTC. This sequence encodes CASSLGQGARETQYF.

This chain uses TRBV29-1 with TRBJ1-5; weak D call: TRBD1 (5 bases). Germline CDR1 reads SQVTM; CDR2 reads ANQGSEA. This CDR3 comprises 13 residues. V lost 6 bases and J lost 6, with 15 bases in between. This CDR3 is CSVGEGPGQPQHF. As DNA, the CDR3 is TGCAGCGTGGGTGAGGGGCCTGGTCAGCCCCAGCATTTT. The full variable domain, completed using reference TRBV29-1 and TRBJ1-5, is SAVISQKPSRDICQRGTSLTIQCQVDSQVTMMFWYRQQPGQSLTLIATANQGSEATYESGFVIDKFPISRPNLTFSTLTVSNMSPEDSSIYLCSVGEGPGQPQHFGDGTRLSIL.

The V gene is TRBV2, the J gene TRBJ2-1; TRBD2 might be the D (7 bases). The CDR3 runs to 15 residues. Trimming cost V 6 bases and J 8 bases, with 20 bases left between them. The germline CDR1 and CDR2 sequences are SNHLY and FYNNEI. The CDR3 DNA reads TGTGCCAGCAGCCCTCTGTGGGGGGGCCTCCATGAGCAGTTCTTC. As protein: CASSPLWGGLHEQFF.

V gene TRBV5-1 combines with J gene TRBJ2-3; unclear D gene. The CDR3 extends over 15 amino acids. Trimming removed 4 bases at V and 3 bases at J, with 15 bases between. From germline, CDR1 is SGHRS and CDR2 YFSETQ. CDR3 DNA sequence: TGCGCCAGCAGCCCGGGTTTTATTACAACAGATACGCAGTATTTT. Protein product: CASSPGFITTDTQYF.

In this sample, this clone turned up many times. Within the sample, other DNA sequences also encode this same CDR3. This sequence joins TRBV6-6 and TRBJ1-2; D gene unclear. V lost 2 bases and J lost 0, with 10 bases in between. CDR3 length equals 15 residues. The germline CDR1 and CDR2 sequences are MNHNY and SVGAGI (reference sequence). The CDR3 loop reads CASSYSSGANYGYTF. CDR3 DNA: TGTGCCAGCAGTTACAGTTCAGGAGCTAACTATGGCTACACCTTC.

This clone was detected a few times. The gene calls are TRBV7-2 and TRBJ1-1; 7 bases line up with TRBD1. Germline CDR1 reads SGHTA; CDR2 reads FQGNSA. With 4 bases clipped from V and 0 bases from J, the junction kept 2 bases outside the gene matches. This CDR3 has 14 amino acids. The CDR3 nucleotides are TGTGCCAGCAGCTGGGACAGCTTGAACACTGAAGCTTTCTTT. Its translation is CASSWDSLNTEAFF.

This clone was recorded once. CDR3 sequence (DNA): TGTGCCAGCAGCCCCAGGAGTAGGGCTCTTCCGAAGAAACTGTTTTTT. Translating it yields CASSPRSRALPKKLFF. The genes are TRBV21-1 and TRBJ1-4. TRBV21-1 is tagged as a pseudogene. This CDR3 region has 16 residues.

This rearrangement joins TRBV30 to TRBJ1-6; the match to TRBD1 covers 7 bases. The CDR3 totals 15 residues. CDR1 and CDR2 from the germline V gene are GTSNPN and SVGIG (reference sequence). Unmatched junction bases numbered 10, after V lost 3 bases and J lost 8 bases. The CDR3 DNA is TGTGCCTGGAGCCCTCTGACAGGGTCCGATTCACCCCTCCACTTT. This sequence encodes CAWSPLTGSDSPLHF.